The 27 T cell receptor beta chains below were found in one sample sequenced in a study of Ad26.COV2.S vaccination and SARS-CoV-2 variants. Assay: immunoSEQ multiplex PCR; the TCRdb copy retains only in-frame clones and omits some. The sample has just over 350,000 clones; 80% to 90% are singletons. As for treatment: some 20 received Ad26.COV2.S at low or high dose, single or two shots; five or six received placebo; per-sample allocation not given. Material that was analyzed had been drawn on day 63 after the first vaccine or placebo injection. The material was peripheral blood, obtained in a trial of Ad26.COV2.S vaccine versus placebo. These receptors came from a person between 18 and 59 years old who received the Ad26.COV2.S COVID-19 vaccine or a placebo.

This rearrangement joins TRBV3-1 (or the pseudogene TRBV3-2) to TRBJ1-1, with unresolved D. Germline V lookup: CDR1 LGHDT, CDR2 YNNKEL (reference sequence). The CDR3 spans 13 residues. The ends were cut back, 3 bases at V and 1 base at J, with 6 bases in the middle. As DNA, the CDR3 is TGTGCCAGCAGCCACATAGGGAACACTGAAGCTTTCTTT. It translates to CASSHIGNTEAFF.

The rearrangement joins TRBV19 to TRBJ1-5; the D is unclear. The germline V and J ends were trimmed by 6 bases and 1 base, with 13 bases remaining between them. CDR1 is LNHDA and CDR2 is SQIVND in the germline V gene (reference sequence). The CDR3 is 15 amino acids. CDR3 nucleotides: TGTGCCAGTAGCCAAACAAGTAACAGCAATCAGCCCCAGCATTTT. It encodes CASSQTSNSNQPQHF.

This clone came up once. J is TRBJ2-3 and V is TRBV7-9; TRBD2 aligns across 8 bases. CDR1 and CDR2 (germline): SEHNR, FQNEAQ (reference sequence). With 5 bases clipped from V and 6 bases from J, the junction kept 10 bases outside the gene matches. The CDR3 consists of 15 residues. The CDR3 sequence is CASSPRGAGVDTQYF. CDR3 sequence (DNA): TGTGCCAGCAGCCCAAGAGGAGCGGGAGTTGATACGCAGTATTTT.

This rearrangement joins TRBV2 to TRBJ1-5; 8 bases map to TRBD1. This CDR3 spans 15 amino acids. CDR1 and CDR2 (germline): SNHLY, FYNNEI. Trimming cost V 2 bases and J 4 bases; bases outside gene matches: 4. CDR3 loop: CASSEQGALNQPQHF. CDR3 nucleotides: TGTGCCAGCAGTGAACAGGGGGCTCTTAATCAGCCCCAGCATTTT.

V gene TRBV4-3 combines with J gene TRBJ1-1; maybe TRBD1 (5 bases). The CDR3 has 16 residues. Germline lookup yields CDR1 LGHNA and CDR2 YSLEER. Trimming shortened V by 4 bases and J by 1 base, and 16 bases separated the two germline ends. CDR3 sequence: CASSLNPGLGNTEAFF. The CDR3 bases are TGCGCCAGCAGCCTTAATCCAGGGTTGGGGAACACTGAAGCTTTCTTT.

This clone was seen just once. This chain joins TRBV5-5 and TRBJ2-7; no clear D gene. The CDR3 extends over 14 amino acids. The V gene's germline CDR1 is SGHKS and CDR2 YYEKEE (reference sequence). V lost 1 base, J lost 7 bases, and 15 bases lay in between. Here the CDR3 DNA reads TGTGCCAGCAGCTTGTTTTTTACTCCGGAAGAGCAGTACTTC. Translating gives CASSLFFTPEEQYF.

This clone appeared a single time. The CDR3 region has the DNA TGTGCCAGCAGACCTTTCCCTGAGCAGTTCTTC. It specifies CASRPFPEQFF. The chain carries TRBV6-2 or TRBV6-3 and TRBJ2-1; D gene uncertain. Per the germline V gene, CDR1 is MNHEY and CDR2 is SVGEGT. This CDR3 is built from 11 residues. Trimming removed 6 bases at V and 9 bases at J, with 9 bases between.

The rearrangement joins TRBV5-1 to TRBJ2-2; TRBD1 or TRBD2 may be the D gene (5 bases each). The V end lost 5 bases, the J end lost 2 bases, and 10 bases lay between the germline ends. Germline values: CDR1 SGHRS, CDR2 YFSETQ. The CDR3 is 14 amino acids. CDR3: CASRRDLNTGELFF. The CDR3, as DNA: TGCGCCAGCAGACGGGACCTTAACACCGGGGAGCTGTTTTTT.

The V gene is TRBV6-5, the J gene TRBJ1-2; 12 bases fit TRBD1. V dropped 11 bases and J dropped 8; count of bases not matched to a gene: 6. The CDR3 is 12 amino acids. Germline lookup yields CDR1 MNHEY and CDR2 SVGAGI. The CDR3 spells CAAMGQGAGYTF. DNA of the CDR3: TGTGCCGCTATGGGACAGGGGGCGGGCTACACCTTC.

The sample holds one count of this clone. This rearrangement joins TRBV2 to TRBJ1-4; D unclear. Germline CDR1 SNHLY, CDR2 FYNNEI. Trimming cost V 7 bases and J 8 bases, with 20 bases left between them. The CDR3 spans 15 residues. This CDR3 reads CASTLIGGSIEKLFF. The CDR3 bases are TGTGCCAGCACCTTAATAGGCGGTAGTATCGAAAAACTGTTTTTT.

The chain carries TRBV7-2 and TRBJ2-7; 7 bases match TRBD2. With V trimmed by 5 bases and J by 9 bases, 10 bases remained unmatched. There are 13 residues in the CDR3. From germline, CDR1 is SGHTA and CDR2 FQGNSA. CDR3 nucleotide sequence: TGTGCCAGCAGCGACCAGGGAGGGGCGGGGCAGTACTTC. Its translation: CASSDQGGAGQYF.

The J gene is TRBJ1-5, the V gene TRBV20-1; TRBD1 aligns across 7 bases. V shed 3 bases and J 2 bases; nucleotides not matched to a gene: 13. From germline, CDR1 is DFQATT and CDR2 SNEGSKA (reference sequence). This CDR3 has 17 residues. The CDR3 bases are TGCAGTGCTAGTACAGGGGCCGAGGGAAAGGGCAATCAGCCCCAGCATTTT. This gives the protein CSASTGAEGKGNQPQHF.

The rearrangement links TRBV15 to TRBJ2-1; 7 bases are shared with TRBD1. CDR3 length: 13 residues. Germline V lookup: CDR1 LNHNV, CDR2 YYDKDF (reference sequence). The trim removed 4 bases at V and 6 bases at J, leaving 3 bases unmatched. The DNA for the CDR3 is TGTGCCACCAGCATGACAGGGAGCAATGAGCAGTTCTTC. As protein: CATSMTGSNEQFF.

The V and J genes are TRBV5-1 and TRBJ1-4, with D tentatively TRBD1 (6 bases). From germline, CDR1 is SGHRS and CDR2 YFSETQ. CDR3 length: 15 residues. V was shortened by 6 bases and J by 7 bases, with 19 bases between the two germline ends. The CDR3 nucleotides read TGCGCCAGCACTGATACACAGGGATCGGGTGAAAAACTGTTTTTT. Protein sequence: CASTDTQGSGEKLFF.

This clone was seen just once. The V and J genes are TRBV7-9 and TRBJ2-3; a possible D gene is TRBD2 (5 bases). The CDR3 sequence is 13 residues long. Per the germline V gene, CDR1 is SEHNR and CDR2 is FQNEAQ (reference sequence). V was trimmed by 1 base and J by 6 bases, leaving 8 bases between them. The chain's CDR3 is CASSLVLADTQYF. CDR3 DNA sequence: TGTGCCAGCAGCTTAGTGCTAGCTGATACGCAGTATTTT.

This clone was seen more than once but under ten times. The J gene is TRBJ1-5, the V gene TRBV4-1, with TRBD1 as a possible D gene (5 bases). This CDR3 is 16 amino acids long. Germline CDR1 reads MGHRA; CDR2 reads YSYEKL. Trimming took off 0 bases at V and 4 bases at J, with 13 bases between the two ends. DNA of the CDR3: TGCGCCAGCAGCCAAGAGCAGGGAGGGGAAAATCAGCCCCAGCATTTT. Its protein is CASSQEQGGENQPQHF.

The rearrangement links TRBV5-6 to TRBJ2-5; 7 bases map to TRBD2. V trimming: 0 bases; J trimming: 5 bases; junction bases outside the gene matches: 4. Germline V gene lookup returns CDR1 SGHDT and CDR2 YYEEEE. There are 14 residues in the CDR3. CDR3 coding DNA: TGTGCCAGCAGCTTGGGGCCGGGGGGTGAGACCCAGTACTTC. It specifies CASSLGPGGETQYF.

This chain links TRBV2 with TRBJ2-2, with 8 bases aligning to TRBD1. Unmatched junction bases numbered 4, after V lost 1 base and J lost 6 bases. The CDR3 covers 15 residues. CDR1 and CDR2 (germline): SNHLY, FYNNEI. The CDR3 bases are TGTGCCAGCAGTGAAGAACAGGGGGACGCCGGGGAGCTGTTTTTT. It yields the protein CASSEEQGDAGELFF.

The V gene is TRBV10-1, the J gene TRBJ2-2, with no clear D. The CDR3 is 13 residues long. The V gene's germline CDR1 is WNHNN and CDR2 SYGVQD (reference sequence). The V end was cut by 4 bases, the J end by 2 bases, with 5 bases between. The CDR3 DNA is TGCGCCAGCAGTGCTAGAAACACCGGGGAGCTGTTTTTT. Translated: CASSARNTGELFF.

J is TRBJ1-3 and V is TRBV5-6, with D tentatively TRBD1 (6 bases). The CDR3 runs 16 residues. Germline V gene sequence: CDR1 SGHDT, CDR2 YYEEEE. V lost 0 bases and J lost 1, with 11 bases in between. For the CDR3, the DNA is TGTGCCAGCAGCTTGGGGGCACAGGGTTCTGGAAACACCATATATTTT. Protein sequence: CASSLGAQGSGNTIYF. Full variable domain (remainder filled in from reference TRBV5-6 and TRBJ1-3): DAGVTQSPTHLIKTRGQQVTLRCSPKSGHDTVSWYQQALGQGPQFIFQYYEEEERQRGNFPDRFSGHQFPNYSSELNVNALLLGDSALYLCASSLGAQGSGNTIYFGEGSWLTVV.

This CDR3 is CASADLGMATDEAFF. In nucleotides, the CDR3 is TGTGCCAGCGCGGACCTGGGAATGGCGACAGATGAAGCTTTCTTT. This chain links TRBV6-5 with TRBJ1-1, with TRBD1 as a possible D gene (5 bases). Trimming stripped 8 bases from V and 7 bases from J, with 23 bases between. This CDR3 is 15 amino acids long. Looked up from germline, CDR1 is MNHEY and CDR2 is SVGAGI.

The chain joins TRBV27 to TRBJ1-3; TRBD1 matches at 8 bases. Germline loops: CDR1 MNHEY, CDR2 SMNVEV (reference sequence). This CDR3 has 16 amino acids. With V trimmed by 5 bases and J by 0 bases, 6 bases remained unmatched. The CDR3 coding sequence is TGTGCCAGCAGTCCTTCTACAGGGGGCTCTGGAAACACCATATATTTT. This sequence encodes CASSPSTGGSGNTIYF.

The chain is built from TRBV28 and TRBJ2-1; D is perhaps TRBD1 (6 bases). CDR1 MDHEN and CDR2 SYDVKM come from the germline V gene. Trimming took 6 bases from V and 4 from J, leaving 19 bases between them. The CDR3 consists of 16 residues. The CDR3 sequence: CASSLLMDSHYNEQFF. CDR3 DNA: TGTGCCAGCAGCCTACTAATGGACAGCCATTACAATGAGCAGTTCTTC.

V gene TRBV27 combines with J gene TRBJ2-7, with D perhaps TRBD2 (6 bases). Germline V lookup: CDR1 MNHEY, CDR2 SMNVEV (reference sequence). The CDR3 runs 16 residues. Deletions cut 2 bases from V and 0 bases from J, with 14 bases between. This CDR3 is CASSLTPGGSSYEQYF. The CDR3 DNA reads TGTGCCAGCAGTTTAACTCCCGGGGGAAGCTCCTACGAGCAGTACTTC.

The V gene is TRBV14, the J gene TRBJ2-7; no firm D call. The ends were cut back, 2 bases at V and 5 bases at J, with 16 bases in the middle. Germline CDR1 reads SGHDN; CDR2 reads FVKESK. This CDR3 is built from 15 residues. This CDR3 is CASSQQHKGSDEQYF. The CDR3 DNA is TGTGCCAGCAGCCAACAACACAAGGGTTCTGACGAGCAGTACTTC.

V usage is TRBV6-1 and J usage is TRBJ2-7; D remains unclear. The CDR3 contains 11 residues. V lost 1 base and J lost 6, with 4 bases in between. Germline CDR1 reads MNHNS; CDR2 reads SASEGT. The DNA for the CDR3 is TGTGCCAGCAGTGAAGGACCCGAGCAGTACTTC. Translation: CASSEGPEQYF.

In this sample, this clone turned up once. This rearrangement joins TRBV4-1 to TRBJ2-2; D might be TRBD2 (5 bases). CDR3 length: 16 residues. Deletions cut 1 base from V and 4 bases from J, with 13 bases between. CDR1 is MGHRA, CDR2 YSYEKL, per germline. In DNA, the CDR3 is TGCGCCAGCAGCCAAGGCAGACGGGCGGGCACCGGGGAGCTGTTTTTT. It specifies CASSQGRRAGTGELFF.